Sequencing of this TCR beta chain was carried out in a study of cytomegalovirus exposure and HLA in healthy donors (dated by TCRdb to about 2017). Regarding the research as a whole: In an earlier analysis of approximately 500 of the donors, around 290 Gb of sequence data and 117 million unique TCR beta sequences from roughly 200 million T cells were reported. A separate validation cohort of about 110 different subjects was used in addition to the 666-subject first cohort. An early release covering roughly 600 HLA-typed donors comprised around 300 gigabases of sequencing data and around 86 million unique TCR sequences. A later analysis re-analyzed previously published TCR beta repertoires from 666 donors and added high-resolution HLA genotyping to study TCR occurrence patterns. Genome-wide SNP genotypes for about 60% of the roughly 700 donors were used in a later genetic analysis, which treated that subset as a discovery cohort. The study profiled the T cell repertoires of hundreds of subjects by immunosequencing and related them to cytomegalovirus serostatus. In an earlier analysis of 500 to 650 of the donors, high-throughput TCR beta sequencing was used to judge whether each TCR beta V gene segment behaved as functional or pseudogenic. Every repertoire in the discovery cohort had been generated on one and the same sequencing platform. HLA typing included class I and class II loci at four-digit resolution. Of the roughly 430 genotyped donors, roughly 85% fell in the genetic ancestry cluster associated with self-reported Caucasian donors. The aim of the study was to test whether cataloging public T cell receptors could identify signatures of past pathogen exposure. Among almost 400 genotyped donors of the cohort, an average of roughly 240,000 unique TCR beta nucleotide sequences were sequenced per donor, approximately 20% of them non-productive. Donor age, sex, ethnicity and CMV serostatus were compiled alongside the repertoire data. The study combined high-throughput TCR immunosequencing, statistical association of individual TCRs with disease status, and machine learning to predict cytomegalovirus infection status. Because of strong linkage in the cohort, roughly 5 DR-DQ haplotypes were treated as single units for association and clustering. In the later analysis, no new phenotypic data were used to find candidate immune exposures; instead, reliance was placed on TCR beta sequences and their occurrence across donors. The number of typed donors differed by locus: about 620-630 for A, B, C, DRB1 and DQB1; approximately 520 for DQA1; 606 for DPA1; and some 430 for DPB1. The study at large found these results: The study gave a list of roughly 150 TCR beta chains associated with cytomegalovirus. Because HLA typing was unavailable for some donors at each locus, only the typed subset was used in association tests. In both the original and validation cohorts, the classifier was reported to diagnose cytomegalovirus status with high specificity and sensitivity. Compared with the roughly 600-donor mean, donors in an Asian-associated ancestry cluster had fewer N-insertions in productive TCRs, according to a later genetic analysis. In vitro tests confirmed that a few of the cytomegalovirus-associated TCR beta chains recognize cytomegalovirus antigens. Correlated functional status among segregating V segments might reflect linkage disequilibrium, but an unknown experimental factor could not be ruled out. In an earlier analysis of 450 to 750 of the donors, most TCR beta V segments appeared in productive rearrangements about 87% or about 30% of the time, broadly matching IMGT annotations. A later analysis found that most CMV-associated TCR beta chains appeared HLA-restricted, with HLA associations seemingly driven largely by CMV exposure. Because counts were too low, seventeen rarely observed V segments, including chromosome 9 orphons, were left out of the earlier analysis of approximately 580 of the donors. Several of the top co-occurrence clusters appeared to be linked to parvovirus B19, influenza, CMV and Epstein-Barr virus, according to a later analysis. In a later analysis, HLA-associated TCR beta chains showed more clonal expansion and lower generation probabilities than non-associated chains that were equally common. In this cohort, only TCR beta chains were sequenced, and detectable features were limited by the absence of alpha or paired-chain data. While some public TCRs were present in many individuals, most TCR sequences turned up only very rarely across donors. Roughly uniform sequencing depth across donors was assumed in presence/absence analyses, although this assumption may not hold. Immune exposure information for the cohort was limited to CMV serostatus. V-gene and J-gene trimming of TCR beta chains was associated with a missense DCLRE1C variant in a later genetic analysis, and the association was replicated in an independent cohort. A group of highly shared sequence variants was considered likely to be a technical artifact of the sequencing pipeline. According to a later analysis, TCR association rates differed among HLA loci, with DRB1 alleles showing the most associated TCRs and HLA-C alleles showing the fewest. In a later analysis, some 17,000 TCR beta sequences were associated with specific HLA alleles at a false discovery rate of 0.05. Some IMGT-functional V segments, including TRBV6-2 and TRBV6-3, could not be distinguished by the 87-base-pair reads and were therefore excluded. A further reported finding was that TCR beta sequences accurately predicted the HLA-A and HLA-B alleles for most subjects in the first cohort. According to the authors, the approach could potentially be generalized to other disease states and immunological phenotypes. Assigning TCR associations to individual alleles was difficult when HLA alleles, especially DR and DQ, strongly co-occurred.

Library generation was performed with the immunoSEQ multiplex PCR assay. A mixture of 60 forward primers for TCR Vbeta segments and 13 reverse primers for TCR Jbeta segments was used in the multiplex PCR. A multiplex PCR assay on genomic DNA amplified the CDR3 region of rearranged TCR beta genes. Amplified TCR beta libraries were sequenced as 87-base-pair reads on the Illumina HiSeq System. Per the original workflow: Across the roughly 640 repertoires, a later analysis counted some 80 million unique TCR beta chains, 8.5 million to 12 million of which were shared by at least two donors. A nearest-neighbor algorithm error-corrected the raw reads and collapsed the reads into unique sequences, merging closely related sequences to remove PCR and sequencing errors. CDR3 sequences were aligned to IMGT reference sequences to assign V, D and J gene segments. For a sequence to be retained, a match of at least six nucleotides was required to both a V gene segment and a J gene segment. A rearrangement was called productive if the CDR3 had no stop codons and remained in frame with V and J, and every other rearrangement was called non-productive. Following IMGT convention, CDR3 was defined as the stretch from the second conserved V-encoded cysteine up to the conserved J-encoded phenylalanine. The earlier analysis of about 610 of the donors excluded any sequence lacking an unambiguous match to a single V gene segment. An earlier analysis of 587 of the donors called V segments functional above 56.7% productive rearrangements and segregating when the between-donor standard deviation exceeded 5%. To diagnose cytomegalovirus status from the catalog of TCR beta chain sequences, a statistical classification framework was built. V and J gene assignment, in a later analysis, came from comparing TCR nucleotide sequences with IMGT/GENE-DB human TR gene sequences. In a later analysis, CDR3 sequences and most-parsimonious VDJ recombination scenarios were assigned using the TCRdist pipeline. In a later analysis, each TCR beta chain was defined by its CDR3 amino acid sequence together with its V-gene family, and reads without a unique V-gene family were excluded. To address suspected cross-contamination and a sequencing artifact, a later analysis removed around 600 highly shared, low-generation-probability nucleotide sequences. In a later analysis, a clonal expansion index was calculated for each public chain from normalized within-repertoire ranks of inferred template counts. Generation probabilities in a later analysis came from a VDJ recombination model fitted to out-of-frame rearrangements, and those results were checked against IGoR. In a later analysis, TCR-TCR, TCR-HLA and TCR-CMV co-occurrence was scored with hypergeometric tests, and a repertoire-size bias correction was applied to TCR pairs. A later analysis estimated false discovery rates by permuting HLA or CMV assignments 20 times. In a later analysis, co-occurring TCRs were grouped with DBSCAN, and TCRdist sequence similarity was added when clustering was performed within HLA-allele-positive subsets. Repertoires with fewer than 30,000 or more than 120,000 public chains were left out of co-occurrence clustering, as were five repertoires with anomalous nucleotide sharing. Entries here come from immuneACCESS through TCRdb and include only in-frame sequences with V and J called. Some clones fail to appear in such tables; in the studies checked, an unresolved V gene covers under half of the shortfall, and the cause of the remainder is unknown. V and J calls and clone size follow that table, whereas D and trimming were derived from the DNA. Present in this sample are 150,000 to 200,000 clones, 81% of which were seen just once. Together, the top ten hold under 2.5% of the sample.

This clone has a single count. Its antigen is currently not known. Base qualities are not provided; no much larger clone lies one nucleotide away. The same CDR3 also results from other DNA sequences found in this sample. The germline V gene gives CDR1 as SNHLY and CDR2 as FYNNEI. Trimming leaves V shorter by 6 bases and J shorter by 5 bases, with the junction holding 0 bases beyond the gene matches. The CDR3, from cysteine to phenylalanine, totals 11 residues. Only the CDR3 DNA stays, 33 bases, in frame from base 1. The cohort was made up of hundreds of healthy bone marrow donors. At the time of sampling, all cohort members were nominally healthy, though unrecorded immune exposures were likely present. The donor was CMV seronegative and was included in the group of about 400 seronegative cohort members. Each donor provided a peripheral blood sample, and peripheral blood mononuclear cells were used for TCR beta sequencing. The Qiagen DNeasy Blood Extraction Kit was used to extract genomic DNA from the blood cell samples.

The V and J segments used are TRBV2 and TRBJ2-5, with 7 junctional bases fitting TRBD1. Sequenced input: PBMCs. The TCR was taken from a young woman in good health and CMV-seronegative. The CDR3 corresponds to CASRGGETQYF. The nucleotides are TGTGCCAGCAGAGGGGGCGAGACCCAGTACTTC.